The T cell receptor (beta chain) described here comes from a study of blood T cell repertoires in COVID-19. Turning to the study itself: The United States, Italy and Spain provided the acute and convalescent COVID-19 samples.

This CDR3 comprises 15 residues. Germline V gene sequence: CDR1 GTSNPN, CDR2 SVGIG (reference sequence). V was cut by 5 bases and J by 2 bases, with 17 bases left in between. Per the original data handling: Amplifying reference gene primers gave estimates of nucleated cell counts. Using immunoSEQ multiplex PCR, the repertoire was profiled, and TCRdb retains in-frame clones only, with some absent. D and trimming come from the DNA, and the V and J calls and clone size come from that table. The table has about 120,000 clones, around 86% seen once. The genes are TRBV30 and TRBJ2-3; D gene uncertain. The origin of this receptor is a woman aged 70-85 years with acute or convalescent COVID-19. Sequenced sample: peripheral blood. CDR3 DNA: TGTGCCTGGGCCCGGTCCGGAGAGGCCACAGATACGCAGTATTTT. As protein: CAWARSGEATDTQYF.